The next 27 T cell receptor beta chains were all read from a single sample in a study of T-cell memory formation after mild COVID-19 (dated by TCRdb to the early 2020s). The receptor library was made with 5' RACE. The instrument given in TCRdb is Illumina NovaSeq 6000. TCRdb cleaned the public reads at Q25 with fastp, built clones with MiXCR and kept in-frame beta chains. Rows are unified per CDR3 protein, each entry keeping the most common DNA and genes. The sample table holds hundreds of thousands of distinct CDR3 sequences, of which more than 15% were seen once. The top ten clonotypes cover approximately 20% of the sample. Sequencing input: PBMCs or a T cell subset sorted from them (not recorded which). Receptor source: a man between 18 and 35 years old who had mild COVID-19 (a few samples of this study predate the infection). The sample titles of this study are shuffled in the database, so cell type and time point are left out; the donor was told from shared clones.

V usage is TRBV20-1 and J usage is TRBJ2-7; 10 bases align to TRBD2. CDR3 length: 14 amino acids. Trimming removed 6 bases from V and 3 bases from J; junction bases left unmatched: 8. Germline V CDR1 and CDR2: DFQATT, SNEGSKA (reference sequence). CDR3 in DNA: TGCAGTGCCAGTGAGGGACTAGCGAGCTACGAGCAGTACGTC. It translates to CSASEGLASYEQYV.

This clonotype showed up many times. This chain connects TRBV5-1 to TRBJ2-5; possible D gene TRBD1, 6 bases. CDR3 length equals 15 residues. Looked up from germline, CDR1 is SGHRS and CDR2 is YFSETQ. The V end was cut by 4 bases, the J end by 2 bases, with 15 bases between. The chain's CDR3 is CASSTDRIIQETQYF. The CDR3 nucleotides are TGCGCCAGCAGCACGGACAGAATTATTCAAGAGACCCAGTACTTC.

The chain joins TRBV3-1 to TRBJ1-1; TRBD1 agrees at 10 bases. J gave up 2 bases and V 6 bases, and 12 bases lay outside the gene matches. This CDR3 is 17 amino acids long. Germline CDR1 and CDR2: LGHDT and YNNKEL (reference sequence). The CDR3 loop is CASRQGDRGLRNTEAFF. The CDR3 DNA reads TGTGCCAGCAGGCAGGGGGACAGGGGTTTGCGTAACACTGAAGCTTTCTTT.

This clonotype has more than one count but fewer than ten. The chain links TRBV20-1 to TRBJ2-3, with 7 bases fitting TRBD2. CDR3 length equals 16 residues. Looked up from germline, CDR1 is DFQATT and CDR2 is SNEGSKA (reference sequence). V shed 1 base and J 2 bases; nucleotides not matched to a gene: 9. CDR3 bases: TGCAGTGCTAGAGGTTTAGCGGGCGCCACCACAGATACGCAGTATTTT. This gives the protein CSARGLAGATTDTQYF.

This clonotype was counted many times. CDR3 protein: CASSRGRGETQYF. In nucleotides, the CDR3 is TGCGCCAGCAGCAGGGGGCGCGGAGAGACCCAGTACTTC. The V and J genes are TRBV5-1 and TRBJ2-5; 7 nucleotides agree with TRBD1. The J segment lost 4 bases and the V segment lost 4 bases, leaving 4 bases of the junction unmatched. The CDR3 runs 13 residues. In germline, CDR1 is SGHRS, CDR2 YFSETQ.

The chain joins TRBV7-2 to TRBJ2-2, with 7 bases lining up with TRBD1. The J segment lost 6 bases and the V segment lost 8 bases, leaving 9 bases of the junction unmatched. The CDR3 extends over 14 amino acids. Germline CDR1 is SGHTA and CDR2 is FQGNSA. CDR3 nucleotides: TGTGCCAGCGGAGGACAGGCAACACCCGGGGAGCTGTTTTTT. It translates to CASGGQATPGELFF.

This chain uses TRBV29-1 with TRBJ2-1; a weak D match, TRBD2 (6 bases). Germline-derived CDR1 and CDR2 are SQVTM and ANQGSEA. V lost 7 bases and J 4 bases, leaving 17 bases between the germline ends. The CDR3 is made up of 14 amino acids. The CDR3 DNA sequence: TGCAGCGCCTCTCTAGACGGGGGATACAATGAGCAGTTCTTC. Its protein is CSASLDGGYNEQFF.

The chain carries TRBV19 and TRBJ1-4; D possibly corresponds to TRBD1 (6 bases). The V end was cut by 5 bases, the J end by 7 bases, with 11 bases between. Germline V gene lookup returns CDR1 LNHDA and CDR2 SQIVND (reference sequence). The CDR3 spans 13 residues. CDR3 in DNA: TGTGCCAGTAGTTACGAACAGGGTGAAAAACTGTTTTTT. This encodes CASSYEQGEKLFF.

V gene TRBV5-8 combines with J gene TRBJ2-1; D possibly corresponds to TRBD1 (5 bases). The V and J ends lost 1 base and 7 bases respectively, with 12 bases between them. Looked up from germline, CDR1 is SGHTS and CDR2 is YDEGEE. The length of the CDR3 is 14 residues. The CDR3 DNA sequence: TGTGCCAGCAGCTTGAATTCCAGGGATAATGAGCAGTTCTTC. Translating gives CASSLNSRDNEQFF.

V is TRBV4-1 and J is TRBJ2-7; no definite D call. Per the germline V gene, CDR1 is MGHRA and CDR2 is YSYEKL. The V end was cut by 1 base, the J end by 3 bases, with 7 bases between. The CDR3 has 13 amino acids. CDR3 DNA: TGCGCCAGCAGCCAAGCCCCGGGCTACGAGCAGTACTTC. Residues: CASSQAPGYEQYF.

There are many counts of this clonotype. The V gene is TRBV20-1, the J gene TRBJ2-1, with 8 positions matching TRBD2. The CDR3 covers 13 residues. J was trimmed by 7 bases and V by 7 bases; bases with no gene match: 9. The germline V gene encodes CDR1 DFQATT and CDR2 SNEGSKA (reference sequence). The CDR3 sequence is CSELAIAGNEQFF. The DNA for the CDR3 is TGCAGTGAGCTTGCGATAGCGGGAAATGAGCAGTTCTTC.

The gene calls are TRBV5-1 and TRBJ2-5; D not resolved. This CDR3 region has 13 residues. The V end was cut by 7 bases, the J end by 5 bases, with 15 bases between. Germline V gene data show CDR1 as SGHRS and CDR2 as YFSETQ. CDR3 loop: CASAIGHEETQYF. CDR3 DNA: TGCGCCAGCGCCATTGGGCACGAGGAGACCCAGTACTTC.

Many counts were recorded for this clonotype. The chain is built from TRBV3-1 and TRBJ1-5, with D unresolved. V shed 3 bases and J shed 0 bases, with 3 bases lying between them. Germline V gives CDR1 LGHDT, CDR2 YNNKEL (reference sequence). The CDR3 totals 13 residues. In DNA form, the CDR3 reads TGTGCCAGCAGCCAGTATAGCAATCAGCCCCAGCATTTT. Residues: CASSQYSNQPQHF.

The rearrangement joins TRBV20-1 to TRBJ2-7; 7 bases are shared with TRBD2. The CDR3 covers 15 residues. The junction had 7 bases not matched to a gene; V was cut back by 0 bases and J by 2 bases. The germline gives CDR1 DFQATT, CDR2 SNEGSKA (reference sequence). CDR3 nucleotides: TGCAGTGCTAGAGATAAGGCGGGGGAAACCTACGAGCAGTACTTC. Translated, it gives CSARDKAGETYEQYF.

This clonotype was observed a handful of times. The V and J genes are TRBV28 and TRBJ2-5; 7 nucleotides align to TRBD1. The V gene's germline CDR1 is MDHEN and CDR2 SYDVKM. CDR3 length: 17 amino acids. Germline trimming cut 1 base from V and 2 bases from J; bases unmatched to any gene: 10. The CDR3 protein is CASSLYPSRRGQETQYF. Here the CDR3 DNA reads TGTGCCAGCAGTTTATACCCCTCGCGCAGGGGGCAAGAGACCCAGTACTTC.

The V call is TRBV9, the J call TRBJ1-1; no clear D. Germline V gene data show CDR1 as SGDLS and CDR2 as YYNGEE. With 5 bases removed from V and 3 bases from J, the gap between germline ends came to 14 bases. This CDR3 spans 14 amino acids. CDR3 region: CASRSEVTYTEAFF. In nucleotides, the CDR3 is TGTGCCAGCAGATCTGAAGTAACGTACACTGAAGCTTTCTTT.

The CDR3 here is CASSPGGLVQDTQYF. The CDR3 DNA sequence: TGCGCCAGCAGCCCCGGGGGGCTGGTCCAAGATACGCAGTATTTT. The genes are TRBV4-1 and TRBJ2-3, with a tentative D call TRBD2 (7 bases). The CDR3 length is 15 residues. Germline CDR1 is MGHRA and CDR2 is YSYEKL. V lost 4 bases to trimming and J lost 5 bases, with 16 bases between them.

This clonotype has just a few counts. The CDR3: CASSLAQGRNTGELFF. In DNA, the CDR3 is TGTGCCAGCAGTCTAGCACAGGGGCGGAACACCGGGGAGCTGTTTTTT. This sequence joins TRBV6-4 and TRBJ2-2; 7 nucleotides align to TRBD1. Trimming cost V 5 bases and J 1 base; bases outside gene matches: 7. Germline V gene sequence: CDR1 MRHNA, CDR2 SNTAGT. The CDR3 contains 16 residues.

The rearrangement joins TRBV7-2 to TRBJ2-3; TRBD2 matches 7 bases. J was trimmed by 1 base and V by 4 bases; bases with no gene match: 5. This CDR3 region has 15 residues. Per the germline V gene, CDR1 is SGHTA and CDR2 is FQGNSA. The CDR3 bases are TGTGCCAGCAGCTGGGGGGGAGTACGCACAGATACGCAGTATTTT. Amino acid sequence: CASSWGGVRTDTQYF. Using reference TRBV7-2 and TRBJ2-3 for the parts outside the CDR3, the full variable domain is GAGVSQSPSNKVTEKGKDVELRCDPISGHTALYWYRQSLGQGLEFLIYFQGNSAPDKSGLPSDRFSAERTGGSVSTLTIQRTQQEDSAVYLCASSWGGVRTDTQYFGPGTRLTVL.

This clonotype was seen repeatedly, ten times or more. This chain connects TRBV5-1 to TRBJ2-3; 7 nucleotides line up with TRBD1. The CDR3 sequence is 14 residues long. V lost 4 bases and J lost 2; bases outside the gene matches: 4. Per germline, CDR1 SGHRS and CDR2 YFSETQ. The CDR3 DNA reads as TGCGCCAGCAGCGTGACAGGGTTCACAGATACGCAGTATTTT. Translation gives CASSVTGFTDTQYF. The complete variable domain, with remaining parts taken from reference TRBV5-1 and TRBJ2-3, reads KAGVTQTPRYLIKTRGQQVTLSCSPISGHRSVSWYQQTPGQGLQFLFEYFSETQRNKGNFPGRFSGRQFSNSRSEMNVSTLELGDSALYLCASSVTGFTDTQYFGPGTRLTVL.

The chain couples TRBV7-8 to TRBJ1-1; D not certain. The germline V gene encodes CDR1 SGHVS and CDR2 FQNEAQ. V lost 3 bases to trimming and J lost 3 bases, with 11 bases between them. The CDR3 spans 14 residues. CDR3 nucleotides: TGTGCCAGCAGCTTCGGCTGGTTGGACACTGAAGCTTTCTTT. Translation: CASSFGWLDTEAFF.

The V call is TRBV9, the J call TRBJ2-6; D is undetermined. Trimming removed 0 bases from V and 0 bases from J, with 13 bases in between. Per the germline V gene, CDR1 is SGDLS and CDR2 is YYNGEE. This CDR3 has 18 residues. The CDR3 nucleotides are TGTGCCAGCAGCGTAGCAAGTGGGCGGATCTCTGGGGCCAACGTCCTGACTTTC. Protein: CASSVASGRISGANVLTF. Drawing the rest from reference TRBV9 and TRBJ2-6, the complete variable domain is DSGVTQTPKHLITATGQRVTLRCSPRSGDLSVYWYQQSLDQGLQFLIQYYNGEERAKGNILERFSAQQFPDLHSELNLSSLELGDSALYFCASSVASGRISGANVLTFGAGSRLTVL.

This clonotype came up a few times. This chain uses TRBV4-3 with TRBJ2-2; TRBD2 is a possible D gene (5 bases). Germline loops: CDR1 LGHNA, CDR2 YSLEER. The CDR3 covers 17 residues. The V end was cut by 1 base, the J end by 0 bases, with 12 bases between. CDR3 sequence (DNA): TGCGCCAGCAGCCAAGTTGCGGGCCGACCGAACACCGGGGAGCTGTTTTTT. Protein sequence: CASSQVAGRPNTGELFF.

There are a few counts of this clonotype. The CDR3 DNA reads as TGCGCCAGCAGCCATTCCGAGGGTGGCTACACCTTC. This sequence encodes CASSHSEGGYTF. The J gene is TRBJ1-2, the V gene TRBV4-1, with D unresolved. The CDR3 is 12 amino acids. Germline V gives CDR1 MGHRA, CDR2 YSYEKL. With 3 bases removed from V and 7 bases from J, the gap between germline ends came to 9 bases.

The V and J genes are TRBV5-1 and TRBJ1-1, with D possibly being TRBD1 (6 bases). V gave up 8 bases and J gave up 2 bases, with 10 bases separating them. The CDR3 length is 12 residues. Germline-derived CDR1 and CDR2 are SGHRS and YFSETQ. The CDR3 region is CARDGGNTEAFF. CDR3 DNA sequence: TGCGCCAGGGACGGGGGCAACACTGAAGCTTTCTTT.

The CDR3 nucleotides are TGTGCCAGCTCACCGTTGGAAGCCTCCTATAATTCACCCCTCCACTTT. It translates to CASSPLEASYNSPLHF. This chain connects TRBV18 to TRBJ1-6; D gene ambiguous. This CDR3 comprises 16 residues. CDR1 is KGHSH, CDR2 LQKENI, per germline. Trimming shortened V by 3 bases and J by 0 bases, and 9 bases separated the two germline ends. The whole variable domain, remainder taken from reference TRBV18 and TRBJ1-6, is NAGVMQNPRHLVRRRGQEARLRCSPMKGHSHVYWYRQLPEEGLKFMVYLQKENIIDESGMPKERFSAEFPKEGPSILRIQQVVRGDSAAYFCASSPLEASYNSPLHFGNGTRLTVT.

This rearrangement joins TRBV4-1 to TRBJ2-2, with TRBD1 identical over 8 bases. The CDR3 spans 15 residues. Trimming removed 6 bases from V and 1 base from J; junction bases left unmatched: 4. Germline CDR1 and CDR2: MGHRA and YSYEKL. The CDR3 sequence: CASRSGTGNTGELFF. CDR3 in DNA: TGCGCCAGCAGGTCCGGGACAGGGAACACCGGGGAGCTGTTTTTT.